This TCR beta chain stems from a study of blood T cell repertoires in COVID-19 (dated by TCRdb to the early 2020s). With respect to the entire study: Collaborator samples came from the United States, Italy and Spain and covered acute and convalescent phases of COVID-19. The prospective study material was composed of cDNA or gDNA derived from T cells, B-cell-depleted T cells, or PBMCs. The repertoires were released in a freely available public database intended as a resource for research on the immune response to SARS-CoV-2. The sample metadata nearly always contained a de-identified subject ID, COVID-19 status, age in years and sex. HLA class I and class II types, where available, came from metadata supplied by the sample provider rather than from assay-based typing. Deeply sampled blood TCRbeta repertoires from subjects exposed to, actively infected with, or recovered from COVID-19 were included in the dataset. The samples were drawn from the first 160 participants of the ongoing ImmuneRACE study and from 1,254 subjects provided by 6 global collaborators.

One collaborating source in Seattle enrolled patients while the patients were actively infected and followed the patients over time throughout the course of disease. Each collaborating institution followed its own protocols to collect whole blood in K2EDTA tubes. For TCRbeta analysis, collaborators shipped samples in one of three forms: frozen whole blood, isolated PBMCs, or DNA extracted from either of those sample types. The immunoSEQ Assay, a bias-controlled multiplex PCR, was used to amplify TCRbeta CDR3 regions from genomic DNA. In the authors' own workflow: The number of nucleated cells in each sample was estimated from the amplification of reference gene primers within the assay. To quantify the absolute abundance of each unique TCRbeta CDR3 rearrangement, sequence reads were collapsed and filtered. Productive Simpson clonality was computed per sample as the square root of Simpson's diversity index over productive rearrangements. TCRdb obtained this table from immuneACCESS and retained in-frame rearrangements with V and J assigned. These tables miss some clones; where compared with another copy, unresolved V genes account for less than half of the shortfall, and the remainder is unexplained. The V and J calls and clone size were taken over from that table, and D and trimming were inferred from the DNA. This sample lists 200,000 to 300,000 clones; around 87% were detected once. Approximately 5.1% of the sample is taken by the ten largest.

Deletion took 4 bases off V and 5 bases off J, with a span of 15 bases between the germline ends. According to the germline V gene, CDR1 reads SQVTM and CDR2 reads ANQGSEA. Inclusive of the bounding cysteine and phenylalanine, the CDR3 is 14 residues long. The DNA shown is the 42-base CDR3, in frame from base 1. Points on this clone: Its cognate antigen has yet to be identified. Base qualities are not at hand, and no much larger clone is one base apart.

The research as a whole found: Clinical and demographic metadata were provided uncurated, with the amount varying by source and participant.

This chain joins TRBV29-1 to TRBJ2-1, with no reliable assignment of the D segment. Material for sequencing was peripheral blood. This receptor was identified in a woman in her fifties or sixties with COVID-19, enrolled during active disease. The CDR3 protein is CSVVKGVPNNEQFF. The DNA sequence reads TGCAGCGTTGTGAAAGGAGTCCCCAACAATGAGCAGTTCTTC.